This record covers a single TCR beta chain. These data belong to a study of technical replicates of blood from a few donors. V dropped 1 base and J dropped 4 bases, with 7 bases sitting between them. CDR3 length equals 13 residues. CDR1 and CDR2 (germline): LNHNV, YYDKDF (reference sequence). Only in-frame clones appear in the TCRdb table, and some are missing; sequencing was by immunoSEQ multiplex PCR. The sample includes fewer than 90,000 clones, 90% to 95% of them seen just once. Sequenced material: T cells isolated from PBMCs. The chain is built from TRBV15 and TRBJ2-5; D remains ambiguous. The clonotype originates from a human donor in good health. The CDR3 DNA is TGTGCCACCAGCAGAGCCCCAGGAGAGACCCAGTACTTC. Translated: CATSRAPGETQYF.